This TCR beta chain comes out of a study of blood T cell repertoires in COVID-19. There are 14 residues in the CDR3. Germline-derived CDR1 and CDR2 are SGHNT and YYREEE (reference sequence). V lost 4 bases to trimming and J lost 8 bases; unmatched junction nucleotides: 6. The data were produced by immunoSEQ multiplex PCR, yet TCRdb's version contains in-frame clones alone and is incomplete. The sample includes 35,000 to 40,000 clones, roughly 75% of them seen just once. The sequence was collected from a man at least 80 years old with active or convalescent COVID-19. The sequencing sample was made of peripheral blood. V is TRBV5-4 and J is TRBJ2-1, with 10 bases that match TRBD2. The CDR3 DNA reads TGTGCCAGCAGCGTTAGCGGGGGGTATGATGAGCAGTTCTTC. It is translated as CASSVSGGYDEQFF.